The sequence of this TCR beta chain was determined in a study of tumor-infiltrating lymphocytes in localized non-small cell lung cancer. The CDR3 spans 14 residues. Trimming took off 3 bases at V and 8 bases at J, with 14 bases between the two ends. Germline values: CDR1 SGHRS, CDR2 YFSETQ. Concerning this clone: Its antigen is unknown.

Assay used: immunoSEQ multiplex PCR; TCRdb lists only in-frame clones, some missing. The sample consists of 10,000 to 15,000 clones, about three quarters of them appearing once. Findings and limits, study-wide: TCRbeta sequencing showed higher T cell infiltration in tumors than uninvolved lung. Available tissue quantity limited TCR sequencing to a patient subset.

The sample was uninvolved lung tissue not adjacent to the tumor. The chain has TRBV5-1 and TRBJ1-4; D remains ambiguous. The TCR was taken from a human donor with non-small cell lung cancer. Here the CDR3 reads CASSSGLGSEKLFF. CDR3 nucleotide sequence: TGCGCCAGCAGCTCGGGTTTGGGTTCGGAAAAACTGTTTTTT.